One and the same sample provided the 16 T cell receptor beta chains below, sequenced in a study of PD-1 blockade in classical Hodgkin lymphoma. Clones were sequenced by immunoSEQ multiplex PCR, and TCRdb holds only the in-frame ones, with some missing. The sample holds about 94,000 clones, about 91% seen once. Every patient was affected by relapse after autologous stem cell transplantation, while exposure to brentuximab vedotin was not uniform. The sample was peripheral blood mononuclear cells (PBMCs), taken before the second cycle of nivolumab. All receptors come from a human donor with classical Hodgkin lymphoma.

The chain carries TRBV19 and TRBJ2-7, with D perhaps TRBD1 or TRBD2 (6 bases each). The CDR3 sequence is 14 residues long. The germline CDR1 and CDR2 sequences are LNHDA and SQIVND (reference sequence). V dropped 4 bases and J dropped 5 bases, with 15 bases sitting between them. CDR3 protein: CASSKAGGFHEQYF. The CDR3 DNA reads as TGTGCCAGTAGTAAGGCCGGGGGCTTCCACGAGCAGTACTTC.

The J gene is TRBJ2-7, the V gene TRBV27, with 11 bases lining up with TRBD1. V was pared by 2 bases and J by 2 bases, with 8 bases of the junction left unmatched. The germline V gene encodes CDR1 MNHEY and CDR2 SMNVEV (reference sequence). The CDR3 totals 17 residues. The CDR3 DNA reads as TGTGCCAGCAGTTTACCCCCGTCGGGACAGGGGGCCTACGAGCAGTACTTC. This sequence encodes CASSLPPSGQGAYEQYF.

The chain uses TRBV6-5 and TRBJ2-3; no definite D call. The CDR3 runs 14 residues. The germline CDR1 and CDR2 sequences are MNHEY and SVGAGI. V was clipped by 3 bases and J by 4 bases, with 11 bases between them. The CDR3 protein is CASSYNILADTQYF. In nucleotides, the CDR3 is TGTGCCAGCAGTTATAACATATTGGCAGATACGCAGTATTTT.

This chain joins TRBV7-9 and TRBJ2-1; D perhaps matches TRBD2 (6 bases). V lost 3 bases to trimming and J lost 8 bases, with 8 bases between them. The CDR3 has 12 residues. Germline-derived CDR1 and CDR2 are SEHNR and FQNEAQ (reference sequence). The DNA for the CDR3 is TGTGCCAGCAGCTTTGTAGCGGATGAGCAGTTCTTC. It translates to CASSFVADEQFF.

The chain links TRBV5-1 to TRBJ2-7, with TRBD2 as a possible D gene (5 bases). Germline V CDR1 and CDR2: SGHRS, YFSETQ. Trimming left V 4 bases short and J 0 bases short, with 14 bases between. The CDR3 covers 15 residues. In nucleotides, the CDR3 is TGCGCCAGCAGCCCCGCGGGCGGAAGCTCCTACGAGCAGTACTTC. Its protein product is CASSPAGGSSYEQYF.

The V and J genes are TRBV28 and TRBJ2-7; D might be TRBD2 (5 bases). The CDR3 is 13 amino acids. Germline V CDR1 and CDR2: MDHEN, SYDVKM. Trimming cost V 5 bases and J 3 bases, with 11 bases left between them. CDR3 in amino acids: CASSLTDFYEQYF. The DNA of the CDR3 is TGTGCCAGCAGTCTGACGGACTTCTACGAGCAGTACTTC.

CDR3 nucleotides: TGTGCCAGCAGCTTATGGGCGGGCCGGACTAGCGGAGACGCCTACGAGCAGTACTTC. This gives the protein CASSLWAGRTSGDAYEQYF. The V and J genes are TRBV7-6 and TRBJ2-7, with 10 bases identical to TRBD2. V was clipped by 2 bases and J by 2 bases; unmatched bases: 15. The CDR3 has 19 amino acids. Germline values: CDR1 SGHVS, CDR2 FNYEAQ.

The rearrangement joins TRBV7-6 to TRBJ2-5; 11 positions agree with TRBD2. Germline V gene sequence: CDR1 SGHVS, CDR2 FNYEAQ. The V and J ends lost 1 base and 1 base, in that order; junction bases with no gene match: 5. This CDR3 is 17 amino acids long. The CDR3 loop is CASSLGASGGFQETQYF. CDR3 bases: TGTGCCAGCAGCTTAGGGGCTAGCGGGGGGTTCCAAGAGACCCAGTACTTC.

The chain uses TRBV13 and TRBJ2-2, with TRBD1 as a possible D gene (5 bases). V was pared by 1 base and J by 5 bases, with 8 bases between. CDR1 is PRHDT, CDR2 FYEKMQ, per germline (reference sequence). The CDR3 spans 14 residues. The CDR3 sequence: CASSLVGHTGELFF. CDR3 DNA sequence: TGTGCCAGCAGCTTAGTGGGGCATACCGGGGAGCTGTTTTTT.

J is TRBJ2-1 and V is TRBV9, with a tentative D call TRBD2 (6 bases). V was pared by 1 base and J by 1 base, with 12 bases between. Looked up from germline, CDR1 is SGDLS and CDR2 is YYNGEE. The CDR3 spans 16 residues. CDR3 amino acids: CASSVSLGGSYNEQFF. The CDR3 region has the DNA TGTGCCAGCAGCGTAAGCCTGGGGGGTTCCTACAATGAGCAGTTCTTC.

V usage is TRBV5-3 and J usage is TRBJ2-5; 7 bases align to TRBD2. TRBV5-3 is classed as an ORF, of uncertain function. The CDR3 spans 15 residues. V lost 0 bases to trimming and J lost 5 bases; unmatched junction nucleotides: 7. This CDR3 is CARSLGGLPAETQYF. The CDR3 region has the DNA TGTGCCAGAAGCTTGGGGGGACTACCGGCGGAGACCCAGTACTTC.

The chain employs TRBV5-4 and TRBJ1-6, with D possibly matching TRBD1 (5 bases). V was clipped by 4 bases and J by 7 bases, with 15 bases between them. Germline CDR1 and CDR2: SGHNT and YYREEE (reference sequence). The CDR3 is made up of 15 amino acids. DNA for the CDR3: TGTGCCAGCAGCCCCGGTCGGGGCTGGAATTCACCCCTCCACTTT. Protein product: CASSPGRGWNSPLHF.

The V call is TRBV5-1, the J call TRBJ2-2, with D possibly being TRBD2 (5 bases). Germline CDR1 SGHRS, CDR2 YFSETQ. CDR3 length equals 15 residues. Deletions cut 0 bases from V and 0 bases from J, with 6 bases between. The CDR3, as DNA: TGCGCCAGCAGCTTGGATAGCGCGAACACCGGGGAGCTGTTTTTT. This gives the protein CASSLDSANTGELFF. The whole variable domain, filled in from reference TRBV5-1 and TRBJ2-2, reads KAGVTQTPRYLIKTRGQQVTLSCSPISGHRSVSWYQQTPGQGLQFLFEYFSETQRNKGNFPGRFSGRQFSNSRSEMNVSTLELGDSALYLCASSLDSANTGELFFGEGSRLTVL.

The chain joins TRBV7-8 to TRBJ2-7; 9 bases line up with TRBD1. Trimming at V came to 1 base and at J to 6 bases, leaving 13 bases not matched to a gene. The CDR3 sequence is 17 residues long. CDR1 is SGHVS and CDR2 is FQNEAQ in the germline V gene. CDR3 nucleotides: TGTGCCAGCAGCTTAGGGGCGTTGGGGACAGGGATTTCCGAGCAGTACTTC. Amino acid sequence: CASSLGALGTGISEQYF.

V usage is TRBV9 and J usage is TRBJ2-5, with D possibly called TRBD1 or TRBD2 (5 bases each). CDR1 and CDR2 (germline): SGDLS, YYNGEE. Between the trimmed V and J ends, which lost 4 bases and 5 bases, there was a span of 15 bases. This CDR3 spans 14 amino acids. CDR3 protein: CASSPYWDPETQYF. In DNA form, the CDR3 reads TGTGCCAGCAGCCCCTACTGGGACCCGGAGACCCAGTACTTC.

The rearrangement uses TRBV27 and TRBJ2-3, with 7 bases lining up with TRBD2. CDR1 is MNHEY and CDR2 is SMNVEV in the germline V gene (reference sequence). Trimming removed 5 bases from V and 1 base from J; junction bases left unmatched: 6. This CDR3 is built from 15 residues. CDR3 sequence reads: CASSRGTSGTDTQYF. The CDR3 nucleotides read TGTGCCAGCAGTCGAGGTACTAGCGGCACAGATACGCAGTATTTT.